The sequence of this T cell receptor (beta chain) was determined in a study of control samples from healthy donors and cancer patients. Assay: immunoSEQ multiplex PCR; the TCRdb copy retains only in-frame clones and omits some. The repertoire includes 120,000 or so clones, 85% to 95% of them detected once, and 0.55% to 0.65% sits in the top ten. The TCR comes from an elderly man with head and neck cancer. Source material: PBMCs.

DNA for the CDR3: TGCGCCAGCAGCTTGGTAGGGATCGGGGAAAAACTGTTTTTT. Translation gives CASSLVGIGEKLFF. The genes are TRBV5-1 and TRBJ1-4; D uncertain. Germline-derived CDR1 and CDR2 are SGHRS and YFSETQ. The CDR3 loop spans 14 amino acids. Trimming stripped 0 bases from V and 8 bases from J, with 11 bases between.